This entry lists 5 T cell receptor beta chains sequenced from one sample in a study of identical twins. TCRdb re-analysed the 5' RACE reads in MiXCR, keeping a single row per CDR3 protein. The table lists 200,000 to 250,000 distinct CDR3 sequences, about 10% of them singletons. The sequenced sample consisted of memory T cells sorted from blood. The source of these receptors is a man aged 50 to 59 in good health.

This clonotype was picked up a small number of times. The CDR3 here is CASSGPQGLVSPLHF. The CDR3 DNA reads as TGTGCCAGCAGCGGACCCCAGGGTCTTGTTTCACCCCTCCACTTT. This rearrangement joins TRBV5-6 to TRBJ1-6; the D gene is possibly TRBD1 (5 bases). V dropped 4 bases and J dropped 9 bases, with 17 bases sitting between them. Germline CDR1 and CDR2: SGHDT and YYEEEE. This CDR3 comprises 15 residues.

This clonotype has a handful of counts. V gene TRBV12-3 or TRBV12-4 combines with J gene TRBJ1-2; D possibly corresponds to TRBD1 (5 bases). The CDR3 totals 16 residues. Trimming left V 5 bases short and J 2 bases short, with 18 bases between. DNA of the CDR3: TGTGCCAGCAGTCTCCCGGGACCCTTCATCAACTATGGCTACACCTTC. Encoded protein: CASSLPGPFINYGYTF.

This clonotype was found a few times. CDR3 coding DNA: TGTGCCAGCAGCCAGTCGGGGCCTAGCACAGATACGCAGTATTTT. It codes for CASSQSGPSTDTQYF. The chain recombines TRBV7-9 with TRBJ2-3; D may be TRBD1 or TRBD2 (5 bases each). The CDR3 consists of 15 residues. Germline V gene lookup returns CDR1 SEHNR and CDR2 FQNEAQ (reference sequence). Trimming shortened V by 5 bases and J by 0 bases, and 12 bases separated the two germline ends.

CDR3 nucleotide sequence: TGCAGCGTCCAGGGACTTACTGGCTACACCTTC. This codes for CSVQGLTGYTF. V usage is TRBV29-1 and J usage is TRBJ1-2, with TRBD1 as a possible D gene (5 bases). Trimming left V 6 bases short and J 7 bases short, with 12 bases between. The CDR3 covers 11 residues. CDR1 is SQVTM and CDR2 is ANQGSEA in the germline V gene.

This clonotype has more than one count but fewer than ten. The V and J genes are TRBV30 and TRBJ2-5; TRBD1 aligns across 8 bases. With 3 bases clipped from V and 5 bases from J, the junction kept 5 bases outside the gene matches. Per the germline V gene, CDR1 is GTSNPN and CDR2 is SVGIG (reference sequence). This CDR3 spans 13 amino acids. The CDR3 coding sequence is TGTGCCTGGAGGGACAGGGTTCGGGAGACCCAGTACTTC. Protein sequence: CAWRDRVRETQYF.